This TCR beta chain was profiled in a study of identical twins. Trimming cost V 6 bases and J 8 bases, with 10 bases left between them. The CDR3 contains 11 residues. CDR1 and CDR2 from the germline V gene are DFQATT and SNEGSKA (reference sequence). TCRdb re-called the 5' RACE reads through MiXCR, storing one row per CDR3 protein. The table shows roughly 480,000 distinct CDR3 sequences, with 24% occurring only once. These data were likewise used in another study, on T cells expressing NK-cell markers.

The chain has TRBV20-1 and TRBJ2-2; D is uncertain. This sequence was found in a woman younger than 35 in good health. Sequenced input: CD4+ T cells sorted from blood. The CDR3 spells CSAPTYGELFF. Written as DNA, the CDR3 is TGCAGTGCCCCGACGTATGGGGAGCTGTTTTTT.